The 8 T cell receptor beta chains reported below all come from one sample, sequenced in a study of long-term antiretroviral therapy in people with HIV. Running of the v3.0 immunoSEQ assay took place at survey level. Produced via immunoSEQ multiplex PCR; TCRdb's table is partial and in-frame only. Counted here are some 11,000 clones, over 80% occurring once; the ten biggest clones make up about 20%. The specimen comprised unsorted PBMCs, sampled around 8 years after starting antiretroviral therapy. All receptors come from a man in his fifties or sixties with HIV.

The chain carries TRBV27 and TRBJ2-3, with TRBD1 matching 8 bases. CDR3 length: 15 residues. The J segment lost 1 base and the V segment lost 5 bases, leaving 5 bases of the junction unmatched. Germline V gene data show CDR1 as MNHEY and CDR2 as SMNVEV (reference sequence). The CDR3 spells CASSLLGQGTDTQYF. The CDR3 DNA reads as TGTGCCAGCAGTCTACTGGGACAGGGCACAGATACGCAGTATTTT.

V usage is TRBV6-5 and J usage is TRBJ1-3, with no clear D. The CDR3 sequence is 13 residues long. The germline CDR1 and CDR2 sequences are MNHEY and SVGAGI. Trimming stripped 5 bases from V and 4 bases from J, with 9 bases between. The CDR3, as DNA: TGTGCCAGCAGTGGTACGAAAGGAAACACCATATATTTT. Translating gives CASSGTKGNTIYF.

The chain uses TRBV7-9 and TRBJ1-1; no firm D call. Trimming took off 5 bases at V and 3 bases at J, with 16 bases between the two ends. The CDR3 spans 15 residues. The germline V gene has CDR1 SEHNR and CDR2 FQNEAQ (reference sequence). The CDR3 here is CASSPPPMEDTEAFF. CDR3 sequence (DNA): TGTGCCAGCAGCCCTCCCCCCATGGAGGACACTGAAGCTTTCTTT.

This clone showed up just a few times. The CDR3 region is CSVEEPLGRGYGYTF. Here the CDR3 DNA reads TGCAGCGTTGAAGAGCCCCTGGGCAGGGGCTATGGCTACACCTTC. V gene TRBV29-1 combines with J gene TRBJ1-2; D possibly corresponds to TRBD1 (6 bases). CDR1 and CDR2 from the germline V gene are SQVTM and ANQGSEA. This CDR3 contains 15 residues. V was clipped by 0 bases and J by 4 bases, with 15 bases between them.

The V gene is TRBV5-6, the J gene TRBJ1-5; D is uncertain. V lost 2 bases to trimming and J lost 4 bases, with 4 bases between them. Per the germline V gene, CDR1 is SGHDT and CDR2 is YYEEEE. The CDR3 spans 12 residues. CDR3 nucleotides: TGTGCCAGCAGCTTTGGGAATCAGCCCCAGCATTTT. Encoded protein: CASSFGNQPQHF.

This clone appeared once. V and J are TRBV19 and TRBJ2-7, with D possibly being TRBD2 (5 bases). In germline, CDR1 is LNHDA, CDR2 SQIVND (reference sequence). V gave up 4 bases and J gave up 5 bases, with 12 bases separating them. This CDR3 region has 13 residues. CDR3: CASSSLEGDEQYF. Here the CDR3 DNA reads TGTGCCAGTAGTAGCCTAGAGGGCGACGAGCAGTACTTC.

This sequence joins TRBV4-1 and TRBJ1-2; D remains ambiguous. The CDR3 has 14 residues. Between the trimmed V and J ends, which lost 0 bases and 6 bases, there was a span of 11 bases. The V gene's germline CDR1 is MGHRA and CDR2 YSYEKL. The CDR3 DNA reads TGCGCCAGCAGCCAAGATTCGGGGAACAATGGCTACACCTTC. This translates into CASSQDSGNNGYTF.

The chain has TRBV27 and TRBJ2-7; 12 nucleotides match TRBD1. J lost 5 bases, V lost 4 bases, and 3 bases had no gene match. Germline assignment: CDR1 MNHEY and CDR2 SMNVEV (reference sequence). This CDR3 has 14 residues. The CDR3 DNA follows: TGTGCCAGCAGTTCCGGGACAGGGGGCAACGAGCAGTACTTC. Amino acid sequence: CASSSGTGGNEQYF.